The 21 T cell receptor beta chains given below trace back to one sample, sequenced in a study of shared clonotypes between healthy human individuals (dated by TCRdb to 2020 to 2021). For the CD8 naive samples, CD45RO-negative cells were positively selected for CCR7, yielding a CD45RA+CCR7+ population from which TemRA cells were excluded. Libraries were made using the immunoSEQ multiplex PCR assay. This immuneACCESS table, as held by TCRdb, lists in-frame sequences with V and J called but not all clones. Of the missing ones, under half trace to an unresolved V gene in checked studies; the others have no known cause. The sample contains about 2.1 million clones, roughly 91% of them found a single time. The top ten clonotypes cover about 1.8% of the sample. The sequencing input was naive CD8+ T cells from PBMCs. According to the study, the label for this sample's cell subset or site signals: CD45RA+CCR7+. These receptors all come from a man between 18 and 29 years old in good health. Some clones in this sample may be carry-over from other donors' samples.

The genes are TRBV28 and TRBJ1-4; D unclear. Germline CDR1 and CDR2: MDHEN and SYDVKM. Trimming took off 5 bases at V and 7 bases at J, with 23 bases between the two ends. The CDR3 is 17 residues long. As DNA, the CDR3 is TGTGCCAGCAGTCTCCAGGCTGCGAGGGCGGGGAGTGAAAAACTGTTTTTT. It translates to CASSLQAARAGSEKLFF.

This rearrangement joins TRBV4-3 to TRBJ2-3, with a possible D match to TRBD2 (5 bases). The CDR3 totals 16 residues. Germline V CDR1 and CDR2: LGHNA, YSLEER. V dropped 1 base and J dropped 2 bases, with 13 bases sitting between them. The CDR3 region has the DNA TGCGCCAGCAGCCAAGGTTCCCGGGAAAACACAGATACGCAGTATTTT. This translates into CASSQGSRENTDTQYF.

This chain joins TRBV28 and TRBJ1-3; D ambiguous. The CDR3 loop spans 14 amino acids. In germline, CDR1 is MDHEN, CDR2 SYDVKM. V lost 3 bases, J lost 0 bases, and 6 bases lay in between. DNA of the CDR3: TGTGCCAGCAGTTTTTACAACTCTGGAAACACCATATATTTT. It specifies CASSFYNSGNTIYF.

As concerns this clone: Other DNA sequences in the same sample also yield this CDR3. V gene TRBV27 combines with J gene TRBJ2-7, with TRBD2 matching 7 bases. V was pared by 2 bases and J by 2 bases, with 3 bases of the junction left unmatched. The CDR3 extends over 14 amino acids. Germline loops: CDR1 MNHEY, CDR2 SMNVEV (reference sequence). CDR3 in DNA: TGTGCCAGCAGTTTAGGTGGGAGGGCCTACGAGCAGTACTTC. Protein sequence: CASSLGGRAYEQYF.

The chain joins TRBV11-2 to TRBJ1-2; 9 bases match TRBD1. The CDR3 has 13 residues. After removal of 6 bases from V and 6 bases from J, the junction contained 5 bases not matched to a gene. Looked up from germline, CDR1 is SGHAT and CDR2 is FQNNGV. The CDR3 reads CASSFRDRDGYTF. The CDR3 DNA reads as TGTGCCAGCAGTTTCCGGGACAGGGATGGCTACACCTTC.

This chain uses TRBV6-1 with TRBJ2-1; 7 bases fit TRBD1. CDR1 and CDR2 (germline): MNHNS, SASEGT. This CDR3 comprises 14 residues. The junction had 4 bases not matched to a gene; V was cut back by 7 bases and J by 1 base. The CDR3, as DNA: TGTGCCAGCACCGAACAGGGGTCCTACAATGAGCAGTTCTTC. Protein product: CASTEQGSYNEQFF.

The CDR3 DNA reads as TGTGCCAGCAGTTTGGACACCATGAACACTGAAGCTTTCTTT. As protein: CASSLDTMNTEAFF. The rearrangement joins TRBV27 to TRBJ1-1; D is possibly TRBD1 (5 bases). Trimming stripped 3 bases from V and 0 bases from J, with 8 bases between. The CDR3 loop spans 14 amino acids. Germline V gene sequence: CDR1 MNHEY, CDR2 SMNVEV (reference sequence).

The gene calls are TRBV9 and TRBJ1-1, with TRBD1 matching 8 bases. V shed 4 bases and J 6 bases; nucleotides not matched to a gene: 11. The CDR3 sequence is 15 residues long. The germline CDR1 and CDR2 sequences are SGDLS and YYNGEE. DNA of the CDR3: TGTGCCAGCAGCACCCCCCGGACAGGGAGGTCTGAAGCTTTCTTT. This translates into CASSTPRTGRSEAFF. The variable domain in full, with the rest retrieved from reference TRBV9 and TRBJ1-1, is DSGVTQTPKHLITATGQRVTLRCSPRSGDLSVYWYQQSLDQGLQFLIQYYNGEERAKGNILERFSAQQFPDLHSELNLSSLELGDSALYFCASSTPRTGRSEAFFGQGTRLTVV.

The V call is TRBV7-8, the J call TRBJ2-3, with 7 nucleotides matching TRBD1. The trim removed 9 bases at V and 0 bases at J, leaving 12 bases unmatched. Germline values: CDR1 SGHVS, CDR2 FQNEAQ. CDR3 size: 16 residues. This CDR3 is CASSDRVAFSTDTQYF. The CDR3 bases are TGTGCCAGTTCAGACAGGGTTGCTTTTAGCACAGATACGCAGTATTTT.

V and J are TRBV28 and TRBJ1-6; a weak D match, TRBD1 (6 bases). V was shortened by 4 bases and J by 8 bases, with 21 bases between the two germline ends. From germline, CDR1 is MDHEN and CDR2 SYDVKM. This CDR3 contains 17 residues. The CDR3 DNA reads TGTGCCAGCAGTTGCAGGCAGGGGACCTGCCGTGATTCACCCCTCCACTTT. Translation: CASSCRQGTCRDSPLHF.

The chain employs TRBV11-1 and TRBJ2-1; D may be TRBD1 or TRBD2 (6 bases each). V shed 4 bases and J shed 8 bases, with 15 bases lying between them. The CDR3 consists of 14 residues. The V gene's germline CDR1 is SGHAT and CDR2 FQDESV (reference sequence). This chain's CDR3 is CASSWGATGDEQFF. The CDR3, as DNA: TGTGCCAGCAGCTGGGGGGCCACTGGGGATGAGCAGTTCTTC. Full variable domain (rest looked up from reference TRBV11-1 and TRBJ2-1): EAEVAQSPRYKITEKSQAVAFWCDPISGHATLYWYRQILGQGPELLVQFQDESVVDDSQLPKDRFSAERLKGVDSTLKIQPAELGDSAMYLCASSWGATGDEQFFGPGTRLTVL.

The gene calls are TRBV28 and TRBJ2-1; TRBD2 agrees at 7 bases. V lost 5 bases, J lost 0 bases, and 10 bases stayed unmatched. CDR3 length equals 17 residues. Germline V gene lookup returns CDR1 MDHEN and CDR2 SYDVKM. CDR3 sequence: CASSPTSAKSSYNEQFF. Written as DNA, the CDR3 is TGTGCCAGCAGTCCTACTAGCGCCAAGAGCTCCTACAATGAGCAGTTCTTC.

The DNA of the CDR3 is TGTGCCAGCAGCCCCCTCGCGGTCCCCTCCCGGCAGTTCTTC. Residues: CASSPLAVPSRQFF. The chain carries TRBV11-3 and TRBJ2-1; the D is unclear. Per the germline V gene, CDR1 is SGHNT and CDR2 is YENEEA. With 5 bases removed from V and 12 bases from J, the gap between germline ends came to 20 bases. CDR3 length: 14 amino acids.

The J gene is TRBJ2-7, the V gene TRBV27; D is unresolved. This CDR3 is 12 amino acids long. V lost 2 bases to trimming and J lost 4 bases, with 6 bases between them. CDR1 MNHEY and CDR2 SMNVEV come from the germline V gene (reference sequence). The CDR3 reads CASSLTKYEQYF. The DNA of the CDR3 is TGTGCCAGCAGTTTAACGAAGTACGAGCAGTACTTC.

This sequence joins TRBV27 and TRBJ1-5; D uncertain. Germline V gene data show CDR1 as MNHEY and CDR2 as SMNVEV (reference sequence). The CDR3 has 14 amino acids. The V end was cut by 5 bases, the J end by 5 bases, with 13 bases between. CDR3 coding DNA: TGTGCCAGCAGTCCCGACGGACCTTATCAGCCCCAGCATTTT. Encoded protein: CASSPDGPYQPQHF.

The chain has TRBV19 and TRBJ1-1, with D maybe TRBD1 (6 bases). This CDR3 has 15 amino acids. The V and J ends lost 5 bases and 5 bases respectively, with 18 bases between them. Germline V CDR1 and CDR2: LNHDA, SQIVND (reference sequence). CDR3 bases: TGTGCCAGTAGTCCGCGGGAGACAGGCTATACTGAAGCTTTCTTT. It codes for CASSPRETGYTEAFF.

The J gene is TRBJ2-3, the V gene TRBV27; D assignment may be TRBD1 or TRBD2 (5 bases each). Per germline, CDR1 MNHEY and CDR2 SMNVEV (reference sequence). The CDR3 contains 13 residues. The V and J ends lost 9 bases and 2 bases respectively, with 12 bases between them. The CDR3 sequence is CASRDVDTDTQYF. CDR3 in DNA: TGTGCCAGTCGGGACGTTGACACAGATACGCAGTATTTT.

V usage is TRBV2 and J usage is TRBJ2-1; D is undetermined. The CDR3 sequence is 10 residues long. The V gene lost 10 bases and the J gene lost 9 bases, with 10 bases spanning the gap. Germline assignment: CDR1 SNHLY and CDR2 FYNNEI. The CDR3 DNA is TGTGCCACCCTAGATCGTGAGCAGTTCTTC. It codes for CATLDREQFF.

The chain links TRBV29-1 to TRBJ2-5; D is perhaps TRBD1 or TRBD2 (6 bases each). Deletions cut 4 bases from V and 4 bases from J, with 10 bases between. Germline V lookup: CDR1 SQVTM, CDR2 ANQGSEA. The CDR3 spans 12 residues. CDR3 loop: CSVVEGGETQYF. The CDR3 coding sequence is TGCAGCGTTGTGGAGGGGGGAGAGACCCAGTACTTC. The entire variable domain, with the rest obtained from reference TRBV29-1 and TRBJ2-5, is as follows: SAVISQKPSRDICQRGTSLTIQCQVDSQVTMMFWYRQQPGQSLTLIATANQGSEATYESGFVIDKFPISRPNLTFSTLTVSNMSPEDSSIYLCSVVEGGETQYFGPGTRLLVL.

The rearrangement links TRBV27 to TRBJ2-2; D not certain. V lost 6 bases and J 0 bases, leaving 11 bases between the germline ends. Germline values: CDR1 MNHEY, CDR2 SMNVEV (reference sequence). This CDR3 has 15 residues. CDR3 loop: CASSPIRANTGELFF. The DNA for the CDR3 is TGTGCCAGCAGCCCCATTCGCGCGAACACCGGGGAGCTGTTTTTT.

The J gene is TRBJ1-2, the V gene TRBV6-5; unclear D gene. In germline, CDR1 is MNHEY, CDR2 SVGAGI. CDR3 length: 13 amino acids. Trimming stripped 0 bases from V and 4 bases from J, with 6 bases between. The CDR3 sequence: CASSYSPVYGYTF. The CDR3 coding sequence is TGTGCCAGCAGTTACTCTCCGGTCTATGGCTACACCTTC.